This T cell receptor (beta chain) is from a study of blood T cell repertoires in COVID-19. Study summary: Nucleic acid was either cDNA or gDNA, and it came from T cells, B-cell-depleted T cells, or PBMCs.

The germline V gene encodes CDR1 ENHRY and CDR2 SYGVKD. Trimming pared 2 bases from V and 8 bases from J, leaving 21 bases between. CDR3 size: 16 residues. This table comes from immunoSEQ multiplex PCR, and its TCRdb copy is limited to in-frame clones, with some not included. The sample contains 250,000 or so clones, about 90% of which appear only once. The TCR sequence derives from a man younger than 35 with active or convalescent COVID-19. What was sequenced was peripheral blood. The J gene is TRBJ1-2, the V gene TRBV10-3, with D uncertain. CDR3 loop: CAISEPRIRTGLGYTF. The CDR3 nucleotides read TGTGCCATCAGTGAGCCCCGAATAAGGACGGGATTAGGCTACACCTTC.